The clone carrying this T cell receptor beta chain was found many times. The target antigen is unknown. This sample was included in a study of T cells in Graves' hyperthyroidism and ophthalmopathy. The wider study: Peripheral blood sampling occurred at initial diagnosis, before any treatment.

Each diagnosis was grounded in clinical symptoms, serum thyroxine and TRAb, thyroid ultrasound, and orbital computed tomography. Isolation of PBMCs was performed on around 9.7 ml fresh peripheral blood. Study-wide results and limits: By a 13 V-J model, ophthalmopathy was set apart from stable hyperthyroidism.

Template material for amplifying TCR beta CDR3 regions consisted of RNA transcripts. First-round RT-PCR targeting the TCR CDR3 was performed with the HTBI primer set. TCRdb used MiXCR to reprocess the multiplex PCR reads, holding one entry per CDR3 protein. The sample includes about 360,000 distinct CDR3 sequences, under 15% of them seen just once. The germline V gene encodes CDR1 MNHNS and CDR2 SASEGT. CDR3 length: 15 residues. Trimming at V came to 4 bases and at J to 8 bases, leaving 5 bases not matched to a gene. The TCR comes from a woman aged 18-35 years with Graves' hyperthyroidism. Sequenced material: blood. J is TRBJ2-1 and V is TRBV6-1; TRBD2 matches 13 bases. CDR3 protein: CASSGTSGSNDEQFF. The CDR3 coding sequence is TGTGCCAGCAGTGGGACTAGCGGGAGTAACGATGAGCAGTTCTTC.